Presented here are 29 T cell receptor beta chains from one specimen sequenced in a study of PD-L1 blockade in urothelial cancer. Clones were read by immunoSEQ multiplex PCR, and TCRdb kept only the in-frame ones, dropping some. The sample yields some 89,000 clones, more than 75% seen once. The time point here: pretreatment peripheral blood. Sample: PBMCs, taken around atezolizumab (anti-PD-L1) treatment. The receptors were sampled from a man in his sixties with urothelial cancer.

The chain has TRBV27 and TRBJ1-5, with D hard to call. Germline CDR1 reads MNHEY; CDR2 reads SMNVEV (reference sequence). V gave up 7 bases and J gave up 0 bases, with 16 bases separating them. This CDR3 is 16 amino acids long. The CDR3, as DNA: TGTGCCAGCAAAAGGGCAGCGGGATATAGCAATCAGCCCCAGCATTTT. It is translated as CASKRAAGYSNQPQHF.

CDR3 region: CASRLAGYNEQFF. The CDR3 DNA reads as TGTGCCAGCCGACTAGCGGGCTACAATGAGCAGTTCTTC. V is TRBV28 and J is TRBJ2-1; 10 nucleotides match TRBD2. The V and J ends lost 8 bases and 3 bases, in that order; junction bases with no gene match: 1. The length of the CDR3 is 13 residues. Germline V gene lookup returns CDR1 MDHEN and CDR2 SYDVKM.

The chain carries TRBV5-1 and TRBJ1-5; 10 nucleotides line up with TRBD1. This CDR3 is built from 13 residues. Trimming took 4 bases from V and 8 from J; bases not matched to a gene: 3. In germline, CDR1 is SGHRS, CDR2 YFSETQ. The CDR3 region has the DNA TGCGCCAGCAGCCGGGACAGGGGCAAGCCCCAGCATTTT. Protein sequence: CASSRDRGKPQHF.

V usage is TRBV9 and J usage is TRBJ1-2; 8 bases line up with TRBD1. Germline CDR1 and CDR2: SGDLS and YYNGEE. The CDR3 runs to 14 residues. The junction had 4 bases not matched to a gene; V was cut back by 4 bases and J by 2 bases. DNA of the CDR3: TGTGCCAGCAGCCCGACAGGGGAGAACTATGGCTACACCTTC. It specifies CASSPTGENYGYTF.

The chain combines TRBV28 with TRBJ1-1; perhaps TRBD1 as D (6 bases). CDR3 length equals 15 residues. V gave up 1 base and J gave up 5 bases, with 14 bases separating them. The germline gives CDR1 MDHEN, CDR2 SYDVKM. DNA of the CDR3: TGTGCCAGCAGTTTATTGGGGGGGCTCGGGACTGAAGCTTTCTTT. As protein: CASSLLGGLGTEAFF.

The chain combines TRBV10-2 with TRBJ2-5, with D possibly matching TRBD2 (5 bases). This CDR3 spans 15 amino acids. V dropped 7 bases and J dropped 1 base, with 16 bases sitting between them. CDR1 is WSHSY and CDR2 is SAAADI in the germline V gene. The CDR3 DNA follows: TGCGCCAGCACCTTGACCCGGACTGGCCAAGAGACCCAGTACTTC. Translated, it gives CASTLTRTGQETQYF.

The CDR3 DNA is TGTGCCAGCAGTTTAAAATCGGTTAACTCTGGGGCCAACGTCCTGACTTTC. This gives the protein CASSLKSVNSGANVLTF. This chain uses TRBV27 with TRBJ2-6; D is uncertain. This CDR3 region has 17 residues. The germline V and J ends were trimmed by 2 bases and 0 bases, with 11 bases remaining between them. CDR1 is MNHEY, CDR2 SMNVEV, per germline (reference sequence). Using reference TRBV27 and TRBJ2-6 for the parts outside the CDR3, the full variable domain is EAQVTQNPRYLITVTGKKLTVTCSQNMNHEYMSWYRQDPGLGLRQIYYSMNVEVTDKGDVPEGYKVSRKEKRNFPLILESPSPNQTSLYFCASSLKSVNSGANVLTFGAGSRLTVL.

The V gene is TRBV5-1, the J gene TRBJ2-7; 11 bases fit TRBD2. The CDR3 runs 19 residues. Trimming removed 4 bases from V and 2 bases from J; junction bases left unmatched: 17. Germline V gene lookup returns CDR1 SGHRS and CDR2 YFSETQ. The CDR3 bases are TGCGCCAGCAGCCAGGGACTAGCGGCTTCATCACGGGCGGCCTACGAGCAGTACTTC. Translation gives CASSQGLAASSRAAYEQYF.

V is TRBV4-1 and J is TRBJ2-1; D perhaps matches TRBD1 (6 bases). The CDR3 sequence is 15 residues long. V lost 5 bases, J lost 6 bases, and 17 bases lay in between. Germline lookup yields CDR1 MGHRA and CDR2 YSYEKL. The DNA of the CDR3 is TGCGCCAGCAGCTATAATACAGGGTCCGGCAATGAGCAGTTCTTC. Its translation: CASSYNTGSGNEQFF.

The rearrangement joins TRBV4-2 to TRBJ2-3; 8 bases match TRBD2. Germline V gives CDR1 LGHNA, CDR2 YNFKEQ. This CDR3 comprises 16 residues. With V trimmed by 0 bases and J by 6 bases, 8 bases remained unmatched. CDR3 nucleotide sequence: TGTGCCAGCAGCCAAGATGGGCGACGGGAGGGTGATACGCAGTATTTT. Protein: CASSQDGRREGDTQYF.

The chain employs TRBV27 and TRBJ1-6; D is unresolved. Trimming pared 4 bases from V and 5 bases from J, leaving 9 bases between. Germline CDR1 MNHEY, CDR2 SMNVEV (reference sequence). CDR3 size: 14 residues. Here the CDR3 DNA reads TGTGCCAGCAGTTCTAATGTCCATAATTCACCCCTCCACTTT. Translated, it gives CASSSNVHNSPLHF.

This clone was picked up a small number of times. CDR3 in DNA: TGTGCCAGCAGTGACGAGGCGGGGACGCGGTCGACCCAGTACTTC. As protein: CASSDEAGTRSTQYF. The genes are TRBV5-4 and TRBJ2-5; tentatively, D is TRBD2 (6 bases). Trimming pared 5 bases from V and 7 bases from J, leaving 21 bases between. The length of the CDR3 is 15 residues. Germline V gene data show CDR1 as SGHNT and CDR2 as YYREEE (reference sequence).

The chain carries TRBV5-4 and TRBJ2-1; 8 positions match TRBD2. The ends lost 4 bases at V and 9 bases at J; junction bases unmatched: 9. Looked up from germline, CDR1 is SGHNT and CDR2 is YYREEE (reference sequence). CDR3 length: 14 amino acids. In DNA, the CDR3 is TGTGCCAGCAGCATTCGGCGGGAGGAGGGTGAGCAGTTCTTC. It encodes CASSIRREEGEQFF. Based on the CDR3 plus reference TRBV5-4 and TRBJ2-1, the full variable domain is ETGVTQSPTHLIKTRGQQVTLRCSSQSGHNTVSWYQQALGQGPQFIFQYYREEENGRGNFPPRFSGLQFPNYSSELNVNALELDDSALYLCASSIRREEGEQFFGPGTRLTVL.

The chain carries TRBV5-1 and TRBJ2-7, with D tentatively TRBD2 (6 bases). This CDR3 has 17 amino acids. The V end was cut by 1 base, the J end by 0 bases, with 17 bases between. From germline, CDR1 is SGHRS and CDR2 YFSETQ. The CDR3 reads CASSLLGSGASSYEQYF. In DNA form, the CDR3 reads TGCGCCAGCAGCTTGCTCGGGTCGGGAGCCAGCTCCTACGAGCAGTACTTC.

V and J are TRBV11-3 and TRBJ1-3; D perhaps matches TRBD1 (6 bases). Germline V gene data show CDR1 as SGHNT and CDR2 as YENEEA. V was pared by 5 bases and J by 0 bases, with 11 bases between. CDR3 length equals 15 residues. In DNA, the CDR3 is TGTGCCAGCAGCAATGGACAGAGCTCTGGAAACACCATATATTTT. Encoded protein: CASSNGQSSGNTIYF.

This chain uses TRBV7-2 with TRBJ2-1; no definite D call. Trimming left V 5 bases short and J 9 bases short, with 11 bases between. CDR1 is SGHTA and CDR2 is FQGNSA in the germline V gene. This CDR3 region has 12 residues. The CDR3 sequence is CASSPLGAEQFF. The CDR3 DNA sequence: TGTGCCAGCAGCCCCCTGGGCGCTGAGCAGTTCTTC.

This chain uses TRBV27 with TRBJ1-1, with TRBD1 matching over 8 bases. Trimming at V came to 1 base and at J to 8 bases, leaving 6 bases not matched to a gene. The germline V gene has CDR1 MNHEY and CDR2 SMNVEV (reference sequence). The CDR3 length is 14 residues. Written as DNA, the CDR3 is TGTGCCAGCAGTTTATATGGACAGGGAACCGAAGCTTTCTTT. Its translation is CASSLYGQGTEAFF.

The chain employs TRBV28 and TRBJ2-7; perhaps TRBD1 as D (5 bases). This CDR3 is 15 amino acids long. Trimming shortened V by 6 bases and J by 3 bases, and 18 bases separated the two germline ends. Germline lookup yields CDR1 MDHEN and CDR2 SYDVKM. The CDR3 sequence: CASSSPGEGDYEQYF. For the CDR3, the DNA is TGTGCCAGCAGCTCGCCCGGAGAAGGGGACTACGAGCAGTACTTC.

V and J are TRBV7-6 and TRBJ2-5; a weak D match, TRBD1 (5 bases). The V gene's germline CDR1 is SGHVS and CDR2 FNYEAQ. V lost 3 bases and J lost 3, with 11 bases in between. The CDR3 sequence is 14 residues long. As DNA, the CDR3 is TGTGCCAGCAGCTTTCAGGGTAGGAAAGAGACCCAGTACTTC. It encodes CASSFQGRKETQYF.

This clone was observed a few times. CDR3 amino acids: CAWTLLLGYTF. CDR3 nucleotide sequence: TGTGCCTGGACCCTACTTCTTGGCTACACCTTC. The chain recombines TRBV30 with TRBJ1-2; D is undetermined. Germline V CDR1 and CDR2: GTSNPN, SVGIG (reference sequence). This CDR3 is 11 amino acids long. V lost 4 bases to trimming and J lost 7 bases, with 10 bases between them.

This chain uses TRBV7-3 with TRBJ1-1, with 7 bases aligning to TRBD1. There are 13 residues in the CDR3. V lost 7 bases and J lost 3; bases outside the gene matches: 5. Germline lookup yields CDR1 SGHTA and CDR2 FQGTGA. The CDR3 region is CASKRQGDTEAFF. CDR3 nucleotides: TGTGCCAGCAAAAGACAGGGAGACACTGAAGCTTTCTTT.

The chain has TRBV5-1 and TRBJ1-5, with D tentatively TRBD1 (5 bases). The CDR3 totals 14 residues. Germline CDR1 is SGHRS and CDR2 is YFSETQ. Between the trimmed V and J ends, which lost 3 bases and 5 bases, there was a span of 12 bases. For the CDR3, the DNA is TGCGCCAGCAGCTGGGACTCCCTCTATCAGCCCCAGCATTTT. Amino acid sequence: CASSWDSLYQPQHF. Together with reference TRBV5-1 and TRBJ1-5, the CDR3 gives the full variable domain: KAGVTQTPRYLIKTRGQQVTLSCSPISGHRSVSWYQQTPGQGLQFLFEYFSETQRNKGNFPGRFSGRQFSNSRSEMNVSTLELGDSALYLCASSWDSLYQPQHFGDGTRLSIL.

V gene TRBV10-3 combines with J gene TRBJ2-4; D is unresolved. This CDR3 comprises 13 residues. V dropped 3 bases and J dropped 5 bases, with 8 bases sitting between them. Germline values: CDR1 ENHRY, CDR2 SYGVKD. The CDR3 region has the DNA TGTGCCATCAGTGAAACAGACGAAAACATTCAGTACTTC. Translating it yields CAISETDENIQYF.

The chain joins TRBV6-5 to TRBJ2-2, with TRBD1 matching 9 bases. The CDR3 is made up of 13 amino acids. CDR1 MNHEY and CDR2 SVGAGI come from the germline V gene. The V segment lost 3 bases and the J segment 14 bases; nucleotides outside the gene matches: 7. In DNA, the CDR3 is TGTGCCAGCAGTTATAAGGCGACAGGGGGTCTGTTTTTT. Translating gives CASSYKATGGLFF.

The chain employs TRBV10-3 and TRBJ1-1, with D perhaps matching TRBD1 (5 bases). Germline V gene lookup returns CDR1 ENHRY and CDR2 SYGVKD. V gave up 4 bases and J gave up 3 bases, with 9 bases separating them. The CDR3 loop spans 13 amino acids. The CDR3 region is CAISGQRDTEAFF. For the CDR3, the DNA is TGTGCCATCAGTGGACAGCGAGACACTGAAGCTTTCTTT.

V and J are TRBV2 and TRBJ1-4, with TRBD1 matching 12 bases. The CDR3 is made up of 16 amino acids. Looked up from germline, CDR1 is SNHLY and CDR2 is FYNNEI. V was pared by 0 bases and J by 10 bases, with 6 bases of the junction left unmatched. The CDR3 region has the DNA TGTGCCAGCAGTGAAGCCCCCGGGACAGGGGGCGGAAAACTGTTTTTT. This translates into CASSEAPGTGGGKLFF.

The V and J genes are TRBV9 and TRBJ2-3, with 9 bases fitting TRBD1. J gave up 4 bases and V 0 bases, and 9 bases lay outside the gene matches. Per germline, CDR1 SGDLS and CDR2 YYNGEE. The CDR3 spans 17 residues. The CDR3 DNA sequence: TGTGCCAGCAGCGTAGTCCGGGACAGGGCAGGACCAGATACGCAGTATTTT. Protein sequence: CASSVVRDRAGPDTQYF.

The chain is built from TRBV5-1 and TRBJ2-1; 13 bases agree with TRBD2. The CDR3 runs 15 residues. Germline V gene lookup returns CDR1 SGHRS and CDR2 YFSETQ. J gave up 4 bases and V 6 bases, and 4 bases lay outside the gene matches. The CDR3 loop reads CASTGLAGVYNEQFF. The CDR3 DNA reads as TGCGCCAGCACCGGACTAGCGGGGGTATACAATGAGCAGTTCTTC.

J is TRBJ2-5 and V is TRBV9; 8 bases line up with TRBD2. V was pared by 2 bases and J by 1 base, with 1 base of the junction left unmatched. The CDR3 is made up of 14 amino acids. CDR1 and CDR2 from the germline V gene are SGDLS and YYNGEE. The CDR3: CASSVTSGQETQYF. CDR3 nucleotides: TGTGCCAGCAGCGTTACTAGCGGCCAAGAGACCCAGTACTTC.